The rows below give T cell receptor beta chains drawn from one sample of a study of CD8 T cells in ankylosing spondylitis. TCRdb called the 5' RACE reads again in MiXCR, with one record for every CDR3 protein. Counted here are approximately 350,000 distinct CDR3 sequences, about 15% occurring once; the ten biggest clones make up less than 1.1%. Sequencing input: blood, either unsorted or a sorted T cell fraction (not recorded which). These receptors were taken from a male donor with ankylosing spondylitis or in good health (not recorded which). CDR3s include the opening cysteine and the closing phenylalanine or tryptophan. The D gene is left open where the match is weak. Where a row states a size, it is once, few, many or the class of an expanded clone; other rows omit it.

CASRTFENTEAFF	TGTGCCAGCCGCACTTTCGAGAACACTGAAGCTTTCTTT	.	TRBJ1-1	TRBV7-2	few
CAISEAARRNTGELFF	TGTGCCATCAGTGAGGCCGCGAGGCGGAACACCGGGGAGCTGTTTTTT	.	TRBJ2-2	TRBV10-3	.
CASATGLAKNIQYF	TGTGCCAGCGCGACGGGGTTAGCCAAAAACATTCAGTACTTC	.	TRBJ2-4	TRBV27	.
CASGLTQGGEQYF	TGTGCTAGTGGTTTAACCCAGGGAGGGGAGCAGTACTTC	TRBD2	TRBJ2-7	TRBV12-5	.
CASRQNTGELFF	TGTGCCAGCAGACAAAACACCGGGGAGCTGTTTTTT	.	TRBJ2-2	TRBV12-3/TRBV12-4	many
CASSLEHRSTEAFF	TGCGCCAGCAGCTTGGAACACAGGTCTACTGAAGCTTTCTTT	.	TRBJ1-1	TRBV5-1	.
CASSLGRDTYEQYF	TGTGCCAGCAGCTTAGGCAGGGACACCTACGAGCAGTACTTC	.	TRBJ2-7	TRBV7-9	many
CASTPGQFNSPLHF	TGTGCCAGCACCCCGGGACAGTTTAATTCACCCCTCCACTTT	TRBD1	TRBJ1-6	TRBV2	few
CASRGGQYF	TGTGCCAGCAGGGGTGGGCAGTACTTC	.	TRBJ2-7	TRBV12-3/TRBV12-4	.
CASSLRAGVDTQYF	TGTGCCAGCAGCTTAAGAGCGGGGGTGGATACGCAGTATTTT	TRBD2	TRBJ2-3	TRBV7-6	.
CSARTYSGLAAYNEQFF	TGCAGTGCTAGAACCTATTCGGGACTAGCGGCCTACAATGAGCAGTTCTTC	TRBD2	TRBJ2-1	TRBV20-1	.
CASSLGTGRMNTEAFF	TGTGCCAGCAGCTTGGGGACAGGGAGGATGAACACTGAAGCTTTCTTT	TRBD1	TRBJ1-1	TRBV5-6	few
CAWRASTDTQYF	TGTGCCTGGAGGGCTAGCACAGATACGCAGTATTTT	.	TRBJ2-3	TRBV30	few
CASSFGTGDYEQYF	TGCGCCAGCAGCTTTGGGACGGGGGACTACGAGCAGTACTTC	.	TRBJ2-7	TRBV5-1	many